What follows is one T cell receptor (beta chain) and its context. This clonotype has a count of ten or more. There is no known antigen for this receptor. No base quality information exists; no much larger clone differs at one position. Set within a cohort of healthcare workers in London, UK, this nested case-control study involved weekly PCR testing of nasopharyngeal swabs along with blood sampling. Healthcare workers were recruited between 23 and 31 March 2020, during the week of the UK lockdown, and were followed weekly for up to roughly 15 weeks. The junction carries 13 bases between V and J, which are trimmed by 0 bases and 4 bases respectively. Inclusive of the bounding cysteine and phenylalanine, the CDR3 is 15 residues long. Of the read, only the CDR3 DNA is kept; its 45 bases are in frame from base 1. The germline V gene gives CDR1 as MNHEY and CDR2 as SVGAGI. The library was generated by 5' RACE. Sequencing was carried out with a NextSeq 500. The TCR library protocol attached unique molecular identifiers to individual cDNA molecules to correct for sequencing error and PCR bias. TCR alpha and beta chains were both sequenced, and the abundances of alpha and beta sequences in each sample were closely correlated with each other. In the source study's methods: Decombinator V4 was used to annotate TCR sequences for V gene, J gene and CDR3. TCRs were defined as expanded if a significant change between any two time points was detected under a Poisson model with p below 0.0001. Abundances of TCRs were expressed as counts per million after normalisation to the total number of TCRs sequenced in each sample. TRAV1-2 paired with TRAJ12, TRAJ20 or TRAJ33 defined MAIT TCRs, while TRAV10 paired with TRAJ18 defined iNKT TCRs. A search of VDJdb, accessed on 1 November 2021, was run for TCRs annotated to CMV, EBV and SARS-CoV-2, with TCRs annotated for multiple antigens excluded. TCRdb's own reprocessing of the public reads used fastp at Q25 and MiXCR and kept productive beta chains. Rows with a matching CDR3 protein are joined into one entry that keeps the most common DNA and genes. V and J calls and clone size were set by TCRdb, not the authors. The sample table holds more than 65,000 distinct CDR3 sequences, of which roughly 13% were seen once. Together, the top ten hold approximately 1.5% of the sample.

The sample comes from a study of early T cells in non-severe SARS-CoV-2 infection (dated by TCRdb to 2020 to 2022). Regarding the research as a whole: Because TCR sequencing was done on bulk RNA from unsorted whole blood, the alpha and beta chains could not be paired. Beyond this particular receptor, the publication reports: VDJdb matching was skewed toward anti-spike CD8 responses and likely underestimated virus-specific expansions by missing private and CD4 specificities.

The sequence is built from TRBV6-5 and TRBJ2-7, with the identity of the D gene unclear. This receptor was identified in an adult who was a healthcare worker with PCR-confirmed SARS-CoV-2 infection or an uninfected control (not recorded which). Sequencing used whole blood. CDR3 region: CASSYSPGPSYEQYF. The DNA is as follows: TGTGCCAGCAGTTACTCCCCAGGACCTTCATACGAGCAGTACTTC.